Following are 28 T cell receptor beta chains from one sample sequenced in a study of cytomegalovirus exposure and HLA in healthy donors. Assay: immunoSEQ multiplex PCR; the TCRdb copy retains only in-frame clones and omits some. The sample consists of over 75,000 clones, approximately 90% of them appearing once. The sample taken for sequencing was PBMCs. These TCRs come from a man aged 30-40 years in good health and CMV-seronegative.

A few counts support this clone. The chain couples TRBV15 to TRBJ2-7; 12 bases agree with TRBD2. With V trimmed by 4 bases and J by 3 bases, 4 bases remained unmatched. CDR3 length: 15 residues. Per the germline V gene, CDR1 is LNHNV and CDR2 is YYDKDF (reference sequence). The CDR3 nucleotides are TGTGCCACCAGCAAGAGACTAGCGGGAGTCTACGAGCAGTACTTC. Protein sequence: CATSKRLAGVYEQYF.

This clone was detected once. The chain is built from TRBV7-3 and TRBJ2-2; possible D gene TRBD1, 5 bases. CDR3 length equals 16 residues. Germline V gives CDR1 SGHTA, CDR2 FQGTGA. The V end was cut by 5 bases, the J end by 3 bases, with 16 bases between. In DNA, the CDR3 is TGTGCCAGCAGCCTCAGAAAGGGGCTGGACACCGGGGAGCTGTTTTTT. Protein sequence: CASSLRKGLDTGELFF.

The CDR3, as DNA: TGCGCCAGCAGCTTGGAATATGGAAGCGCTGAAGCTTTCTTT. Protein product: CASSLEYGSAEAFF. The chain is built from TRBV5-1 and TRBJ1-1; D unclear. The V and J ends lost 0 bases and 6 bases respectively, with 12 bases between them. CDR3 length equals 14 residues. From germline, CDR1 is SGHRS and CDR2 YFSETQ.

The CDR3 DNA follows: TGCGCCAGCAGCTTGGGTGGCCAGCTATTCAGGGAGACCCAGTACTTC. It encodes CASSLGGQLFRETQYF. The chain uses TRBV5-1 and TRBJ2-5; no definite D call. CDR1 is SGHRS, CDR2 YFSETQ, per germline. V lost 0 bases, J lost 5 bases, and 17 bases lay in between. The CDR3 runs to 16 residues. Variable domain in full (rest from reference TRBV5-1 and TRBJ2-5): KAGVTQTPRYLIKTRGQQVTLSCSPISGHRSVSWYQQTPGQGLQFLFEYFSETQRNKGNFPGRFSGRQFSNSRSEMNVSTLELGDSALYLCASSLGGQLFRETQYFGPGTRLLVL.

V gene TRBV19 combines with J gene TRBJ2-3, with 10 bases identical to TRBD2. V was pared by 7 bases and J by 4 bases, with 11 bases of the junction left unmatched. The CDR3 sequence is 16 residues long. Germline V gene lookup returns CDR1 LNHDA and CDR2 SQIVND (reference sequence). The CDR3 protein is CASTRTSSGRADTQYF. The CDR3 DNA follows: TGTGCCAGTACGCGGACCTCTAGCGGGAGAGCAGATACGCAGTATTTT.

The genes are TRBV18 and TRBJ1-2; 7 nucleotides match TRBD1. CDR3 length equals 16 residues. The germline V gene encodes CDR1 KGHSH and CDR2 LQKENI. Losses at the gene ends were 2 bases for V and 1 base for J; bases not matched to a gene: 7. CDR3 protein: CASSPLKGQYNYGYTF. Written as DNA, the CDR3 is TGTGCCAGCTCACCATTGAAGGGACAGTATAACTATGGCTACACCTTC.

In its sample, this clone was seen once. The rearrangement links TRBV10-2 to TRBJ1-3, with a tentative D call TRBD1 (5 bases). Per germline, CDR1 WSHSY and CDR2 SAAADI. The CDR3 covers 15 residues. Trimming took off 2 bases at V and 0 bases at J, with 8 bases between the two ends. CDR3 sequence (DNA): TGCGCCAGCAGTGAGAACAGGAACTCTGGAAACACCATATATTTT. Translation gives CASSENRNSGNTIYF.

The V gene is TRBV2, the J gene TRBJ1-3; no reliable D call. Trimming shortened V by 7 bases and J by 2 bases, and 9 bases separated the two germline ends. CDR1 and CDR2 from the germline V gene are SNHLY and FYNNEI. The CDR3 is 13 amino acids. The CDR3 DNA reads TGTGCCAGCATGTCCCCGGCTGGAAACACCATATATTTT. This gives the protein CASMSPAGNTIYF.

The rearrangement links TRBV10-3 to TRBJ1-1; D may be TRBD1 (6 bases). Germline V lookup: CDR1 ENHRY, CDR2 SYGVKD. Trimming pared 3 bases from V and 10 bases from J, leaving 9 bases between. The CDR3 contains 11 residues. The CDR3 spells CAISDTGRAFF. CDR3 DNA: TGTGCCATCAGTGATACAGGGCGAGCTTTCTTT.

The chain couples TRBV6-1 to TRBJ1-2, with D perhaps matching TRBD1 (5 bases). This CDR3 region has 15 residues. Germline V gene data show CDR1 as MNHNS and CDR2 as SASEGT. V dropped 2 bases and J dropped 4 bases, with 14 bases sitting between them. For the CDR3, the DNA is TGTGCCAGCAGTGAAAAACCGACAGAAAGCTATGGCTACACCTTC. Its translation: CASSEKPTESYGYTF.

The gene calls are TRBV29-1 and TRBJ1-5; D uncertain. CDR1 SQVTM and CDR2 ANQGSEA come from the germline V gene. CDR3 length: 13 amino acids. V dropped 0 bases and J dropped 9 bases, with 12 bases sitting between them. The CDR3 is CSVEEAQAGPQHF. DNA of the CDR3: TGCAGCGTTGAAGAGGCCCAGGCAGGGCCCCAGCATTTT. Together with reference TRBV29-1 and TRBJ1-5, the CDR3 gives the full variable domain: SAVISQKPSRDICQRGTSLTIQCQVDSQVTMMFWYRQQPGQSLTLIATANQGSEATYESGFVIDKFPISRPNLTFSTLTVSNMSPEDSSIYLCSVEEAQAGPQHFGDGTRLSIL.

This clone appeared a few times. The chain has TRBV6-5 and TRBJ2-7, with TRBD2 matching 8 bases. This CDR3 has 16 residues. In germline, CDR1 is MNHEY, CDR2 SVGAGI. V trimming: 0 bases; J trimming: 9 bases; junction bases outside the gene matches: 13. Here the CDR3 DNA reads TGTGCCAGCAGTTACTCGATAGGGGGTAACGGGGGGGCGCAGTACTTC. Translated, it gives CASSYSIGGNGGAQYF.

The gene calls are TRBV27 and TRBJ2-5; TRBD2 matches at 14 bases. The J segment lost 5 bases and the V segment lost 7 bases, leaving 9 bases of the junction unmatched. This CDR3 has 16 amino acids. Germline lookup yields CDR1 MNHEY and CDR2 SMNVEV (reference sequence). CDR3 in amino acids: CASTRTSGGREETQYF. DNA of the CDR3: TGTGCCAGCACCCGGACTAGCGGGGGGAGAGAGGAGACCCAGTACTTC.

This clone was recorded only once. The rearrangement joins TRBV5-4 to TRBJ1-3; tentatively, D is TRBD1 (6 bases). Germline CDR1 reads SGHNT; CDR2 reads YYREEE (reference sequence). Trimming left V 4 bases short and J 2 bases short, with 13 bases between. The CDR3 has 15 residues. This CDR3 is CASSGTGSTGNTIYF. DNA of the CDR3: TGTGCCAGCAGCGGAACAGGGAGTACTGGAAACACCATATATTTT.

This chain joins TRBV14 and TRBJ1-2; TRBD1 aligns across 9 bases. The CDR3 is 11 amino acids. V was clipped by 10 bases and J by 8 bases; unmatched bases: 5. Germline V gene data show CDR1 as SGHDN and CDR2 as FVKESK. In DNA form, the CDR3 reads TGTGCCACCGGACAGGGGCGCGGCTACACCTTC. Amino acid sequence: CATGQGRGYTF.

The rearrangement uses TRBV2 and TRBJ1-1, with D uncertain. Trimming shortened V by 7 bases and J by 7 bases, and 10 bases separated the two germline ends. The CDR3 has 11 amino acids. The germline V gene has CDR1 SNHLY and CDR2 FYNNEI. This chain's CDR3 is CASTTGSEAFF. For the CDR3, the DNA is TGTGCCAGCACAACGGGGAGTGAAGCTTTCTTT.

The chain links TRBV11-1 to TRBJ2-1, with D perhaps matching TRBD1 (6 bases). The germline CDR1 and CDR2 sequences are SGHAT and FQDESV (reference sequence). V was shortened by 5 bases and J by 4 bases, with 9 bases between the two germline ends. CDR3 size: 13 residues. The CDR3 sequence is CASSIGQYNEQFF. The CDR3 coding sequence is TGTGCCAGCAGCATCGGACAGTACAATGAGCAGTTCTTC.

The J gene is TRBJ2-7, the V gene TRBV15, with 11 bases that match TRBD1. This CDR3 comprises 15 residues. CDR1 is LNHNV and CDR2 is YYDKDF in the germline V gene (reference sequence). Germline trimming cut 3 bases from V and 3 bases from J; bases unmatched to any gene: 4. CDR3 sequence reads: CATSRGGTGGYEQYF. In nucleotides, the CDR3 is TGTGCCACCAGCAGGGGGGGGACAGGGGGCTACGAGCAGTACTTC.

The genes are TRBV11-2 and TRBJ2-3; 8 positions agree with TRBD2. The V and J ends lost 5 bases and 1 base, in that order; junction bases with no gene match: 5. Germline V CDR1 and CDR2: SGHAT, FQNNGV. The CDR3 totals 15 residues. CDR3 loop: CASSQRGRGTDTQYF. CDR3 DNA sequence: TGTGCCAGCAGCCAGCGGGGGCGGGGCACAGATACGCAGTATTTT.

This clone was observed a handful of times. V is TRBV13 and J is TRBJ1-6, with 9 bases fitting TRBD1. This CDR3 spans 14 amino acids. V lost 4 bases to trimming and J lost 9 bases; unmatched junction nucleotides: 4. CDR1 is PRHDT, CDR2 FYEKMQ, per germline (reference sequence). CDR3 sequence reads: CASSWGQGGSPLHF. The CDR3 DNA follows: TGTGCCAGCAGCTGGGGACAGGGCGGTTCACCCCTCCACTTT.

V and J are TRBV5-1 and TRBJ2-1, with 9 positions matching TRBD2. Germline CDR1 SGHRS, CDR2 YFSETQ. This CDR3 is 16 amino acids long. V dropped 2 bases and J dropped 5; count of bases not matched to a gene: 8. The CDR3 DNA reads as TGCGCCAGCAGCTTAATTCCAGGGACTAGCCACAATGAGCAGTTCTTC. Translation gives CASSLIPGTSHNEQFF.

The chain combines TRBV27 with TRBJ2-3; D unresolved. V lost 3 bases and J lost 5, with 3 bases in between. CDR1 and CDR2 from the germline V gene are MNHEY and SMNVEV (reference sequence). CDR3 size: 11 residues. The CDR3 DNA reads TGTGCCAGCAGTTTCCAAGATACGCAGTATTTT. This translates into CASSFQDTQYF.

The V and J genes are TRBV6-6 and TRBJ2-7; 10 positions agree with TRBD1. Germline V gene sequence: CDR1 MNHNY, CDR2 SVGAGI (reference sequence). With V trimmed by 6 bases and J by 3 bases, 2 bases remained unmatched. The CDR3 spans 13 residues. For the CDR3, the DNA is TGTGCCAGCAGCCGGGACAGGGGCTACGAGCAGTACTTC. Amino acids: CASSRDRGYEQYF.

The CDR3 DNA reads TGTGCCAGCAGGGGGGTAGCGGGAGGGCCATTCAATGAGCAGTTCTTC. Translating it yields CASRGVAGGPFNEQFF. V and J are TRBV28 and TRBJ2-1; 11 bases align to TRBD2. The germline CDR1 and CDR2 sequences are MDHEN and SYDVKM. The V and J ends lost 6 bases and 6 bases, in that order; junction bases with no gene match: 10. The CDR3 sequence is 16 residues long.

V gene TRBV7-9 combines with J gene TRBJ1-1, with a weak D call TRBD1 (5 bases). The CDR3 runs to 15 residues. V lost 1 base and J lost 3, with 12 bases in between. Per the germline V gene, CDR1 is SEHNR and CDR2 is FQNEAQ (reference sequence). Written as DNA, the CDR3 is TGTGCCAGCAGCTTAGGGCGGGACGGGGACACTGAAGCTTTCTTT. This translates into CASSLGRDGDTEAFF. The complete variable domain, with remaining parts taken from reference TRBV7-9 and TRBJ1-1, reads DTGVSQNPRHKITKRGQNVTFRCDPISEHNRLYWYRQTLGQGPEFLTYFQNEAQLEKSRLLSDRFSAERPKGSFSTLEIQRTEQGDSAMYLCASSLGRDGDTEAFFGQGTRLTVV.

The chain joins TRBV28 to TRBJ1-5; a weak D match, TRBD1 (5 bases). Looked up from germline, CDR1 is MDHEN and CDR2 is SYDVKM. This CDR3 is built from 16 residues. V shed 5 bases and J shed 0 bases, with 14 bases lying between them. The CDR3 nucleotides are TGTGCCAGCAGTACCAGGGCCTCAGCTAGCAATCAGCCCCAGCATTTT. This codes for CASSTRASASNQPQHF.

The chain combines TRBV5-5 with TRBJ2-7; D is possibly TRBD1 (6 bases). V lost 4 bases and J 3 bases, leaving 14 bases between the germline ends. The CDR3 is made up of 14 amino acids. Germline loops: CDR1 SGHKS, CDR2 YYEKEE (reference sequence). CDR3 bases: TGTGCCAGCAGCCCCTTTACAGGGAGCTACGAGCAGTACTTC. It yields the protein CASSPFTGSYEQYF.

V and J are TRBV6-1 and TRBJ1-5; D possibly corresponds to TRBD1 (5 bases). The CDR3 has 13 amino acids. Trimming removed 4 bases from V and 5 bases from J, with 9 bases in between. Germline lookup yields CDR1 MNHNS and CDR2 SASEGT. In DNA form, the CDR3 reads TGTGCCAGCAGTGGAACGACAGATCAGCCCCAGCATTTT. Amino acids: CASSGTTDQPQHF.